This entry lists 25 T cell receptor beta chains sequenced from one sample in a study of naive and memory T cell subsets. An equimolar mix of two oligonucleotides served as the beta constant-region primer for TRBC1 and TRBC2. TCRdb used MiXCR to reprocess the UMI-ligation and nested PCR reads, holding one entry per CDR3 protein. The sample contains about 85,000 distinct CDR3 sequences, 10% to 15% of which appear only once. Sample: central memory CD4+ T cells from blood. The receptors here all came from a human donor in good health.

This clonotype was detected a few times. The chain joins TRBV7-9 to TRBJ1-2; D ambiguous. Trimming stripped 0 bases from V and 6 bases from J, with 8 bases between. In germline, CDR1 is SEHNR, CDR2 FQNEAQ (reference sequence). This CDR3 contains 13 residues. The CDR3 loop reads CASSLARPNGYTF. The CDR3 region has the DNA TGTGCCAGCAGCTTAGCTCGGCCTAATGGCTACACCTTC.

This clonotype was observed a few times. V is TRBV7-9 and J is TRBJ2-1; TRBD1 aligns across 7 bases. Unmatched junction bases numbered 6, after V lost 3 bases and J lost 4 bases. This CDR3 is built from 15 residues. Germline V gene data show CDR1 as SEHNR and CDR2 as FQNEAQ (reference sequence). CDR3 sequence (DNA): TGTGCCAGCAGCTTCGAGACAGGGCAGTACAATGAGCAGTTCTTC. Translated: CASSFETGQYNEQFF.

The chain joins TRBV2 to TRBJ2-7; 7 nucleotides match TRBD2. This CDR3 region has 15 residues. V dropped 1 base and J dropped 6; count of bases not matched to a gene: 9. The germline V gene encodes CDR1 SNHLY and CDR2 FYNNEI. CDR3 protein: CASSEGFGLAAEQYF. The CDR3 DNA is TGTGCCAGCAGTGAAGGTTTCGGGCTAGCGGCCGAGCAGTACTTC.

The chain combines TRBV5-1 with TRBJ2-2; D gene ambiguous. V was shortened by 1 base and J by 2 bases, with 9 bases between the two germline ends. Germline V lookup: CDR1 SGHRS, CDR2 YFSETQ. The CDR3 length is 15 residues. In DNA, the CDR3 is TGCGCCAGCAGCTTGCGAAGGGCAAACACCGGGGAGCTGTTTTTT. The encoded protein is CASSLRRANTGELFF. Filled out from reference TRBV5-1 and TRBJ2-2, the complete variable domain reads KAGVTQTPRYLIKTRGQQVTLSCSPISGHRSVSWYQQTPGQGLQFLFEYFSETQRNKGNFPGRFSGRQFSNSRSEMNVSTLELGDSALYLCASSLRRANTGELFFGEGSRLTVL.

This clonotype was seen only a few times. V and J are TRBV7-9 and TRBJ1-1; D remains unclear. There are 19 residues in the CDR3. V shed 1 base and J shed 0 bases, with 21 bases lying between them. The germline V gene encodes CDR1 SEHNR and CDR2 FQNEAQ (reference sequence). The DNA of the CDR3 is TGTGCCAGCAGCTTAGGGTCGTTCCGGGATCCGAAAATGAACACTGAAGCTTTCTTT. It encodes CASSLGSFRDPKMNTEAFF.

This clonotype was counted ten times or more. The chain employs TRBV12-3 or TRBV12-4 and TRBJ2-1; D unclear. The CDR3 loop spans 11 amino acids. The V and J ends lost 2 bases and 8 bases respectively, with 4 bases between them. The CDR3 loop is CASSLMDEQFF. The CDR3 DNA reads TGTGCCAGCAGTTTAATGGATGAGCAGTTCTTC.

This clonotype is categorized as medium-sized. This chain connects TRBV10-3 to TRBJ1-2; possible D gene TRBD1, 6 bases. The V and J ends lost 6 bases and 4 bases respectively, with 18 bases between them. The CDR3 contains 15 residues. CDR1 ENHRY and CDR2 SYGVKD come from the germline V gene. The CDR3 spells CAISAVRGGIYGYTF. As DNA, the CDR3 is TGTGCCATCAGCGCGGTTAGAGGGGGGATCTATGGCTACACCTTC.

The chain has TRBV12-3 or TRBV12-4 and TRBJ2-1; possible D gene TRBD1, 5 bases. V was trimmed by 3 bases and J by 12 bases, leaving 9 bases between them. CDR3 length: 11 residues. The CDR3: CASSFERGQFF. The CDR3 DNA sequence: TGTGCCAGCAGTTTCGAAAGGGGGCAGTTCTTC.

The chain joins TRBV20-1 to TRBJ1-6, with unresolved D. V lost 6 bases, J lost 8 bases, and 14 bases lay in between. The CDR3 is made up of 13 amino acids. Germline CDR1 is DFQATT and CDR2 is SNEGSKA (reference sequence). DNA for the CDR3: TGCAGTGCCCGGCAACATTCGGATTCACCCCTCCACTTT. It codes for CSARQHSDSPLHF.

The CDR3 nucleotides read TGTGCCACCAGTGATACCACAGGGGGCGGCCCGAACACCGGGGAGCTGTTTTTT. Translating gives CATSDTTGGGPNTGELFF. The chain uses TRBV24-1 and TRBJ2-2, with 9 bases aligning to TRBD1. V gave up 3 bases and J gave up 0 bases; unmatched junction bases: 7. This CDR3 spans 18 amino acids. Looked up from germline, CDR1 is KGHDR and CDR2 is SFDVKD.

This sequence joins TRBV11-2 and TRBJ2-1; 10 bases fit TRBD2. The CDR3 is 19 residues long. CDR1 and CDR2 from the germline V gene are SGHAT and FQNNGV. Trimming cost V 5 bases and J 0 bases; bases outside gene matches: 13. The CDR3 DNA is TGTGCCAGCAGCCCTGCCCAGTGGAGCGGGAGGGCCTCCTACAATGAGCAGTTCTTC. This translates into CASSPAQWSGRASYNEQFF. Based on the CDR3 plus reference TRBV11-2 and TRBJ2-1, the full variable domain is EAGVAQSPRYKIIEKRQSVAFWCNPISGHATLYWYQQILGQGPKLLIQFQNNGVVDDSQLPKDRFSAERLKGVDSTLKIQPAKLEDSAVYLCASSPAQWSGRASYNEQFFGPGTRLTVL.

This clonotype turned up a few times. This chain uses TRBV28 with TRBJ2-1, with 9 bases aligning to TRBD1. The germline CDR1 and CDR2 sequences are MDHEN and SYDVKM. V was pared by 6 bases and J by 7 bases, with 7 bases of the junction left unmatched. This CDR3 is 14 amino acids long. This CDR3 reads CASRLGQGVNEQFF. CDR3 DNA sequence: TGTGCCAGCAGGCTGGGACAGGGAGTTAATGAGCAGTTCTTC.

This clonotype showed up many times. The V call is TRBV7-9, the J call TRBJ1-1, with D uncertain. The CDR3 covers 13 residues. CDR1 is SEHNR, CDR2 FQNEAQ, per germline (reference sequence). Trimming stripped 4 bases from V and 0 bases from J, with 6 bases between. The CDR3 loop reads CASSSQVNTEAFF. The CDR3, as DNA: TGTGCCAGCAGCTCCCAGGTGAACACTGAAGCTTTCTTT.

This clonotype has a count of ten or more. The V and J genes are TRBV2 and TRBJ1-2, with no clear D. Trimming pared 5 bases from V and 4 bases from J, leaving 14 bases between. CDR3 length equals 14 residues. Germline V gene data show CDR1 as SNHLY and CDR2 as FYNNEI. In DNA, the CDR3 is TGTGCCAGCAGTTCCACCGCCGGGAGCTATGGCTACACCTTC. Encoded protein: CASSSTAGSYGYTF.

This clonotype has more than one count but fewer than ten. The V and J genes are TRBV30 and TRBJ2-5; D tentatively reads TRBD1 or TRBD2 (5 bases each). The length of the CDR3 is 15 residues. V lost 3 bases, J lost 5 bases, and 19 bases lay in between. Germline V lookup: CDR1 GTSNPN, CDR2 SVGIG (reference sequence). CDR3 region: CAWSPWGTQGETQYF. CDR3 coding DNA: TGTGCCTGGAGCCCCTGGGGGACCCAGGGTGAGACCCAGTACTTC.

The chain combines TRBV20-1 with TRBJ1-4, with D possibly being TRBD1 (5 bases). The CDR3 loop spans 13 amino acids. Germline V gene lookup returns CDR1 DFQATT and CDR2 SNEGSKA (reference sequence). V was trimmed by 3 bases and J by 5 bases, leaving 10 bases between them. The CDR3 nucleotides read TGCAGTGCTAGCTGGACACGAAATGAAAAACTGTTTTTT. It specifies CSASWTRNEKLFF.

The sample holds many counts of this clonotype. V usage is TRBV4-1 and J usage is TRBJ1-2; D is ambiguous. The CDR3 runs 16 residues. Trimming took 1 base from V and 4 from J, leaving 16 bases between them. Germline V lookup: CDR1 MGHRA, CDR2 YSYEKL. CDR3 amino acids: CASSQGGFMGSYGYTF. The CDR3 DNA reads TGCGCCAGCAGCCAAGGAGGATTTATGGGAAGCTATGGCTACACCTTC.

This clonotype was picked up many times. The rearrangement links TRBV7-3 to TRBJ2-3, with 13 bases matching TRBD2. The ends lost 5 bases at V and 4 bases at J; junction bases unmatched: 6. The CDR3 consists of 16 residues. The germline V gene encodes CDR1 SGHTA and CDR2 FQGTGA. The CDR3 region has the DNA TGTGCCAGCAGCGAGAGACTAGCGGGAGGATCAGATACGCAGTATTTT. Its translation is CASSERLAGGSDTQYF.

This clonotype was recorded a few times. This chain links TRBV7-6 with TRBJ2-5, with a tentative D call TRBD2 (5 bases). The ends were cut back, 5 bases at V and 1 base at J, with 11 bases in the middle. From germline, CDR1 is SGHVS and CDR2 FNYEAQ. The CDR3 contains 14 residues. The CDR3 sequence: CASSPAVSQETQYF. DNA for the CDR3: TGTGCCAGCAGCCCAGCGGTCAGCCAAGAGACCCAGTACTTC.

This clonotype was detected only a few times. The CDR3 protein is CSVDPGQGSQQYF. CDR3 nucleotides: TGCAGCGTTGATCCGGGACAGGGGAGTCAGCAGTACTTC. The rearrangement uses TRBV29-1 and TRBJ2-7, with 10 bases matching TRBD1. J gave up 8 bases and V 3 bases, and 7 bases lay outside the gene matches. Germline CDR1 SQVTM, CDR2 ANQGSEA. The CDR3 extends over 13 amino acids.

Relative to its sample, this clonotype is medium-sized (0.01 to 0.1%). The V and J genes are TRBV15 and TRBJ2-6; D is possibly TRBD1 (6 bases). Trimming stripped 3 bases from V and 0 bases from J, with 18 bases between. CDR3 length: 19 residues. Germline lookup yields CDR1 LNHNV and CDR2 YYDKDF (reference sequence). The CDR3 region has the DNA TGTGCCACCAGCAGCTCGGACAGTCGAACCCTCTCTGGGGCCAACGTCCTGACTTTC. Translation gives CATSSSDSRTLSGANVLTF. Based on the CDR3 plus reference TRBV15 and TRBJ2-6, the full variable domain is DAMVIQNPRYQVTQFGKPVTLSCSQTLNHNVMYWYQQKSSQAPKLLFHYYDKDFNNEADTPDNFQSRRPNTSFCFLDIRSPGLGDTAMYLCATSSSDSRTLSGANVLTFGAGSRLTVL.

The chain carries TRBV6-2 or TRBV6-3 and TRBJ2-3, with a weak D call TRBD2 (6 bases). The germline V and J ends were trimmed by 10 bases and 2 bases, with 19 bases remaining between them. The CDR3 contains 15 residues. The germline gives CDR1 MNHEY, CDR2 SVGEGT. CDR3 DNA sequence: TGTGCCACCCAGGACCAAGCGGGCTACACAGATACGCAGTATTTT. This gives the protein CATQDQAGYTDTQYF.

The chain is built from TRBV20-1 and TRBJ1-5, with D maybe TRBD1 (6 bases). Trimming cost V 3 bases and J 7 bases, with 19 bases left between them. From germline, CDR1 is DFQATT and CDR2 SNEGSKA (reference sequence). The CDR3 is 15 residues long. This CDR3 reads CSARPPGVEGQPQHF. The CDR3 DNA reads TGCAGTGCTAGGCCCCCAGGGGTCGAGGGCCAGCCCCAGCATTTT.

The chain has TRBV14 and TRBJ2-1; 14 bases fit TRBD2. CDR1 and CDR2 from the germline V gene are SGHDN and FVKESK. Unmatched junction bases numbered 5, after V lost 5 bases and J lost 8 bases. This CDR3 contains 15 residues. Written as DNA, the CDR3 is TGTGCCAGCAGCAAACGACTAGCGGGAGGGGATGAGCAGTTCTTC. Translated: CASSKRLAGGDEQFF.

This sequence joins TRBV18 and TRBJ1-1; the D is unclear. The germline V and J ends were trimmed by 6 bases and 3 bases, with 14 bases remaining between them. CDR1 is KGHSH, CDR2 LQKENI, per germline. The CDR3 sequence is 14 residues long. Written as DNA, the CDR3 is TGTGCCAGCTCCCAGAAAGGGATTGACACTGAAGCTTTCTTT. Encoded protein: CASSQKGIDTEAFF. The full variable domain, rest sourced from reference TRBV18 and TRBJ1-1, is NAGVMQNPRHLVRRRGQEARLRCSPMKGHSHVYWYRQLPEEGLKFMVYLQKENIIDESGMPKERFSAEFPKEGPSILRIQQVVRGDSAAYFCASSQKGIDTEAFFGQGTRLTVV.